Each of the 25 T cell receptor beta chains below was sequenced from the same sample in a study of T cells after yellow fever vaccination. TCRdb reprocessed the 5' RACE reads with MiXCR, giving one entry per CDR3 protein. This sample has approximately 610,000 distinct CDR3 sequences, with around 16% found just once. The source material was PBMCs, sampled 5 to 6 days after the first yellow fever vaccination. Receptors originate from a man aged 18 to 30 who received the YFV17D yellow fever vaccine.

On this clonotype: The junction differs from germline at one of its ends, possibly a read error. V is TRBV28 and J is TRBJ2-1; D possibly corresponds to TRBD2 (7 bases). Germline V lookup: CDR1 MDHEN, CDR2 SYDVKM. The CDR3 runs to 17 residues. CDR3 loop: CASNESRGPNSYNEQFF. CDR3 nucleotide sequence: TGTGCAAGCAATGAGTCGCGGGGGCCAAATTCCTACAATGAGCAGTTCTTC. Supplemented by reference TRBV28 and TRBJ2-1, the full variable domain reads DVKVTQSSRYLVKRTGEKVFLECVQDMDHENMFWYRQDPGLGLRLIYFSYDVKMKEKGDIPEGYSVSREKKERFSLILESASTNQTSMYLCASNESRGPNSYNEQFFGPGTRLTVL.

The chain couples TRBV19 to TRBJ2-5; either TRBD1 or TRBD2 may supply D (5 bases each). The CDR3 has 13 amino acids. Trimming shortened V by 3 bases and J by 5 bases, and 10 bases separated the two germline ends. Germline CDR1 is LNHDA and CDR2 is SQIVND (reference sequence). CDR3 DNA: TGTGCCAGTAGTATGAACGAGGGGGAGACCCAGTACTTC. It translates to CASSMNEGETQYF.

The CDR3 DNA sequence: TGTGCCAGCAGCTTAAAGTCGGTGGAGGCTTTCTTT. Protein product: CASSLKSVEAFF. The rearrangement joins TRBV7-9 to TRBJ1-1; no definite D call. Per the germline V gene, CDR1 is SEHNR and CDR2 is FQNEAQ (reference sequence). Trimming left V 2 bases short and J 11 bases short, with 12 bases between. The CDR3 sequence is 12 residues long.

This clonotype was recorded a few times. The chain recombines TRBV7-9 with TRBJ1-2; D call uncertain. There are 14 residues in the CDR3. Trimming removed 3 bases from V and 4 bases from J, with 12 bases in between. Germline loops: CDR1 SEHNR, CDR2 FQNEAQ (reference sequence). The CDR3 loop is CASSFGIAIYGYTF. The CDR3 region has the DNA TGTGCCAGCAGCTTCGGAATCGCGATCTATGGCTACACCTTC. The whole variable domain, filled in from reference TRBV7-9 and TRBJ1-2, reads DTGVSQNPRHKITKRGQNVTFRCDPISEHNRLYWYRQTLGQGPEFLTYFQNEAQLEKSRLLSDRFSAERPKGSFSTLEIQRTEQGDSAMYLCASSFGIAIYGYTFGSGTRLTVV.

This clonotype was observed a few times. CDR3 sequence reads: CASSLLAFQETQYF. The CDR3, as DNA: TGCGCCAGCAGCCTCCTAGCGTTCCAAGAGACCCAGTACTTC. V and J are TRBV5-1 and TRBJ2-5; D is perhaps TRBD2 (6 bases). There are 14 residues in the CDR3. Germline loops: CDR1 SGHRS, CDR2 YFSETQ. V was cut by 4 bases and J by 1 base, with 11 bases left in between.

As DNA, the CDR3 is TGCAGTGCTTCGTCCCGGGACCGACTTAGCTCCTACAATGAGCAGTTCTTC. It codes for CSASSRDRLSSYNEQFF. The gene calls are TRBV20-1 and TRBJ2-1; either TRBD1 or TRBD2 may supply D (5 bases each). From germline, CDR1 is DFQATT and CDR2 SNEGSKA (reference sequence). Trimming stripped 5 bases from V and 0 bases from J, with 20 bases between. The CDR3 contains 17 residues.

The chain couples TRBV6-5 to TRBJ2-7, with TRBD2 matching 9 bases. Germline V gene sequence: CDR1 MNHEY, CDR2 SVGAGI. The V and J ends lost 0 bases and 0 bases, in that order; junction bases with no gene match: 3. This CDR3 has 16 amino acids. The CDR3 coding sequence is TGTGCCAGCAGTTACTCGTTTAGCGGGAGCTCCTACGAGCAGTACTTC. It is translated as CASSYSFSGSSYEQYF.

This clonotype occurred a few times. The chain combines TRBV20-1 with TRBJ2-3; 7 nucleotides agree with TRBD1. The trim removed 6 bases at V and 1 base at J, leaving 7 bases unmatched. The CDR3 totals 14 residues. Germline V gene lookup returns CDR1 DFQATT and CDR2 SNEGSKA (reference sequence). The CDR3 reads CSAPDRRRTDTQYF. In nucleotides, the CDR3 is TGCAGTGCCCCGGACAGGAGACGCACAGATACGCAGTATTTT.

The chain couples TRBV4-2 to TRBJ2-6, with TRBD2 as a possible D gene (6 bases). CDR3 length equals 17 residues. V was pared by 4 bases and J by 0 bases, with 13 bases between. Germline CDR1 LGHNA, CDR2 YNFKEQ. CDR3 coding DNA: TGTGCCAGCAGCCGGGCCCCCGGGGGCTCTGGGGCCAACGTCCTGACTTTC. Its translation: CASSRAPGGSGANVLTF.

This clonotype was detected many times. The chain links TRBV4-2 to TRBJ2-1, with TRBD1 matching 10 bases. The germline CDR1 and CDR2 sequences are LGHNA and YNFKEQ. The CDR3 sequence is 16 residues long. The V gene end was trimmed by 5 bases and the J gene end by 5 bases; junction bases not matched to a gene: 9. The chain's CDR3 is CASSGGDRGRDNEQFF. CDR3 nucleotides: TGTGCCAGCAGCGGGGGGGACAGGGGCAGGGACAATGAGCAGTTCTTC.

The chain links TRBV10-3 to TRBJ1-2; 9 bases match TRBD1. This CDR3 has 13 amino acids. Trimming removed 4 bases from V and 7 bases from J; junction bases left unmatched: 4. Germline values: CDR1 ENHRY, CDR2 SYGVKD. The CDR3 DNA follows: TGTGCCATCAGTGGGGGACAGGGAAGTGGCTACACCTTC. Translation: CAISGGQGSGYTF.

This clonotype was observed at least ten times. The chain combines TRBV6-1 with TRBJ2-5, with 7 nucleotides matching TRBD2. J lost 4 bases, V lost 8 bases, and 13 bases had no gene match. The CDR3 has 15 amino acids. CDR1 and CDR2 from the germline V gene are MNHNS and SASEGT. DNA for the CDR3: TGTGCCAGCTCATTCGGACGGGGGGATGCAGAGACCCAGTACTTC. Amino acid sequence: CASSFGRGDAETQYF.

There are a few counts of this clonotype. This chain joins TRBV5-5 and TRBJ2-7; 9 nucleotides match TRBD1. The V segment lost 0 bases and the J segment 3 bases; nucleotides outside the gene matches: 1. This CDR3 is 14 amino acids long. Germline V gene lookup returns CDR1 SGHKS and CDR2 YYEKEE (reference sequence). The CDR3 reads CASSLGQGGYEQYV. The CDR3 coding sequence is TGTGCCAGCAGCTTGGGACAGGGGGGCTACGAGCAGTACGTC.

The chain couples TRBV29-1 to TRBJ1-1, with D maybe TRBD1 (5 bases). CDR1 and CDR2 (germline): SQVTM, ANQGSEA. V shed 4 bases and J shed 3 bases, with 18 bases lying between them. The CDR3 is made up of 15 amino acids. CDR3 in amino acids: CSVGPTGGADTEAFF. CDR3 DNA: TGCAGCGTTGGACCCACCGGAGGGGCGGACACTGAAGCTTTCTTT.

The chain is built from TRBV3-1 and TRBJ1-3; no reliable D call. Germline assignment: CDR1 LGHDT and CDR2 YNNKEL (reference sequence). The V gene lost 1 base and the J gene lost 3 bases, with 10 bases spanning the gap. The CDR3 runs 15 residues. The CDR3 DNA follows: TGTGCCAGCAGCCAAGCCCAAGCTAGTGGAAACACCATATATTTT. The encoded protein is CASSQAQASGNTIYF.

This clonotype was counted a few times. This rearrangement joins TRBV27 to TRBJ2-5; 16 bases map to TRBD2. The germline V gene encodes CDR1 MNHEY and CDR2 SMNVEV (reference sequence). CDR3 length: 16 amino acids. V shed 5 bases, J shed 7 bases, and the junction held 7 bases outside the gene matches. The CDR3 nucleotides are TGTGCCAGCAGTCAGGGGACTAGCGGGGGGGCCAGGACCCAGTACTTC. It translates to CASSQGTSGGARTQYF.

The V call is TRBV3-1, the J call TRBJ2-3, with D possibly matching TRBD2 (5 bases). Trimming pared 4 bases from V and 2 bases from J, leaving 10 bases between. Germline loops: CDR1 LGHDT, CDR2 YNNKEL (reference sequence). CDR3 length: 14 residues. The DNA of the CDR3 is TGTGCCAGCAGCCCCCGGGAAATCACAGATACGCAGTATTTT. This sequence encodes CASSPREITDTQYF.

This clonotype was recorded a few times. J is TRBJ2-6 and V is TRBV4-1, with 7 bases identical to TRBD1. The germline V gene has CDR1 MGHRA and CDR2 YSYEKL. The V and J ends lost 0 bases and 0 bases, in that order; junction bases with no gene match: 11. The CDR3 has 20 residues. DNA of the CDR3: TGCGCCAGCAGCCAAGAACAGGGGAATAATGTATTCTCTGGGGCCAACGTCCTGACTTTC. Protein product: CASSQEQGNNVFSGANVLTF.

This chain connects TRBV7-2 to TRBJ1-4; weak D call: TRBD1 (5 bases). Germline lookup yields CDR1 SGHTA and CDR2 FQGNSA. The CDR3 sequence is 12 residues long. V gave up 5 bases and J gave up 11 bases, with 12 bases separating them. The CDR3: CASSLRWGKLFF. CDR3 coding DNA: TGTGCCAGCAGCCTACGGTGGGGGAAACTGTTTTTT.

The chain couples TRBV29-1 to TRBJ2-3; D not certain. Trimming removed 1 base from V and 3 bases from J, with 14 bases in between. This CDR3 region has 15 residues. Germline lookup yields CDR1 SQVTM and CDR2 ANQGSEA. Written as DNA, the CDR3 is TGCAGCGTTGAAGGGGTAGCCGTTGTTACAGATACGCAGTATTTT. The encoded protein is CSVEGVAVVTDTQYF.

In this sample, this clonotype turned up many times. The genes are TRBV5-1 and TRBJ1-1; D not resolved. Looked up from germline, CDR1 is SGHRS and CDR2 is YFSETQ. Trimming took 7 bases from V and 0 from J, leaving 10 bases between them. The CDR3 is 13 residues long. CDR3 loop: CASSPNLNTEAFF. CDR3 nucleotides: TGCGCCAGCTCACCTAACCTGAACACTGAAGCTTTCTTT.

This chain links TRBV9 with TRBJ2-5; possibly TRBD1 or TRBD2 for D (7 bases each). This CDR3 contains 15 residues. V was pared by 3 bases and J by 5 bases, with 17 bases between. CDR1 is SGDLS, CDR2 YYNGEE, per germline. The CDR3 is CASSALGTAGETQYF. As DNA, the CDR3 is TGTGCCAGCAGCGCCCTCGGGACAGCGGGGGAGACCCAGTACTTC.

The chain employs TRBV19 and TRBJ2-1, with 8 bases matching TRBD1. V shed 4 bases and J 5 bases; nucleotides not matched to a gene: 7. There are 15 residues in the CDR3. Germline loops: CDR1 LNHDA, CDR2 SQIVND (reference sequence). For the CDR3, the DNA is TGTGCCAGTAGTAAGGAGACAGGGGTCCACAATGAGCAGTTCTTC. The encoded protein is CASSKETGVHNEQFF.

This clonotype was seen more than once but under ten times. Written as DNA, the CDR3 is TGTGCCAGCTCACCAATCGGGATGCACACAGATACGCAGTATTTT. It translates to CASSPIGMHTDTQYF. This rearrangement joins TRBV18 to TRBJ2-3, with a possible D match to TRBD2 (5 bases). V was clipped by 2 bases and J by 2 bases, with 11 bases between them. The CDR3 spans 15 residues. Germline CDR1 is KGHSH and CDR2 is LQKENI.

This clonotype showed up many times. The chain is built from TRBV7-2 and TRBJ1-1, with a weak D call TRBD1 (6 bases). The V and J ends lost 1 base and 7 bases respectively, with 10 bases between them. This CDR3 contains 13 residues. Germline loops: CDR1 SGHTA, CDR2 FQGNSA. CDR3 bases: TGTGCCAGCAGCTTAGGTACAGGGTATGAAGCTTTCTTT. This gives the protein CASSLGTGYEAFF.